This TCR beta chain was sequenced for a study of beta chain features in type 1 diabetes (dated 2018 in TCRdb). Context from the whole study: Patients and healthy donors did not differ in mean age, gender distribution, total cell number or subset yield. Regulatory and stem cell-like memory subsets were isolated from only 8 patients and 8 healthy donors, whereas naive and central memory subsets came from all 30 or so donors. Across all samples, 107,917,701 sorted cells were examined, and cell number per subset correlated strongly with RNA yield. The study compared TCRB repertoires of sorted circulating CD4+ T cell subsets between recently diagnosed type 1 diabetes patients and matched healthy donors. Paper-wide results and their limitations: Patients with type 1 diabetes made fewer insertions and deleted more nucleotides at VDJ recombination sites, implying thymic rearrangement abnormalities. Type 1 diabetes patients showed a moderate but significant shortening of TCRB CDR3 length in all four CD4+ subsets. Sequencing cDNA rather than genomic DNA could over-represent highly expressing activated cells, although activation and CD3 levels did not differ between groups. Shorter templates might be favored by PCR, yet because patient and control samples were amplified and corrected together, any such skew would affect both groups equally. Naive, central memory and regulatory TCRB repertoires appeared more similar among patients than among healthy donors. Because the HLA sub-analyses included only small numbers of individuals, any influence of HLA type on TCRB rearrangement was left unresolved.

Each donor gave one peripheral blood draw, around 100 mL on average, collected into heparinised tubes. A BD FACSAria II and a panel including CD45RO, CCR7, CD25, CD127, CD95 and CD27 were used to sort naive, central memory, regulatory and stem cell-like memory CD4+ T cells. Every sorted population had a purity above 95%. PBMCs were isolated right away by Lymphoprep density gradient centrifugation and were stained directly, without culture. To minimize batch effects, samples were stained and sorted in pairs, one healthy donor with one patient per experiment. This clone was detected a few times. Its recognized antigen is unknown. No base quality values were provided; no much bigger clone lies one nucleotide off. The High Capacity cDNA Reverse Transcription Kit was used to reverse transcribe all of the isolated RNA, meaning that expressed TCRB transcripts were what got sequenced. Deep immunoSEQ sequencing was applied to naive, central memory and regulatory T cell samples, giving an average of roughly 3.5 million total reads per sample. Sorted cells were lysed in RLT buffer, and RNA was extracted using DNase-treated RNeasy Micro or Mini kits according to cell number. To prevent cross-contamination, every cell subset was processed on its own, while patient and healthy donor samples were processed together. The immunoSEQ multiplex PCR was used to amplify TCRB sequences from cDNA, generating 87-bp fragments that spanned the CDR3 region. Sequencing of the amplicons was performed on the Illumina HiSeq platform. Processing in the source paper ran as follows. PCR bias was corrected computationally using synthetic template baselines, and reads within Hamming distance 2 were collapsed, with unmergeable singletons discarded. Reads were aligned against IMGT to assign V, D and J genes, CDR3 length and insertions or deletions at six rearrangement sites. Within each subset, clonotype counts were normalized to sorted cell number, after which true diversity and Gini coefficients were computed with the tcR R package. The overlap coefficient, calculated on TCRB nucleotide sequences, was used to quantify repertoire sharing. Held by TCRdb, this immuneACCESS table contains in-frame sequences only and omits some clones. Under half of the omission traces to an unresolved V gene where checked; the cause of the rest is unknown. The V and J calls and clone size come from that table; D and trimming were worked out from the DNA. The sample table records 120,000 or so clones; less than 20% of these occur just once. The top ten constitute 2.3% of the sample.

The CDR3 measures 13 amino acids from cysteine to phenylalanine. Of all the DNA, just the CDR3 is kept, 39 bases in frame from base 1. The V and J ends are trimmed by 0 bases and 7 bases, leaving 8 bases between them. Sequences LNHNV (CDR1) and YYDKDF (CDR2) are obtained from the germline V gene (reference sequence). Specimen: central memory CD4+ T cells from blood. The receptor was derived from a man aged 30 to 39 with type 1 diabetes. The rearrangement joined TRBV15 to TRBJ2-3; the D gene cannot be resolved reliably. The sequence in DNA is TGTGCCACCAGCAGAGATACTGCGAATACGCAGTATTTT. It translates to CATSRDTANTQYF.